This is a list of T cell receptor beta chains from one sample in a study of Ad26.COV2.S vaccination and SARS-CoV-2 variants. Only in-frame clones appear in the TCRdb table, and some are missing; sequencing was by immunoSEQ multiplex PCR. The data show about 460,000 clones, 70% to 90% seen once. This specimen was peripheral blood, taken in a trial of Ad26.COV2.S vaccine versus placebo. The origin of the receptors is a person between 18 and 60 years old who received the Ad26.COV2.S COVID-19 vaccine or a placebo. CDR3s include the opening cysteine and the closing phenylalanine or tryptophan. Each record gives: clone size, J gene, D gene, V gene, CDR3 protein, CDR3 DNA. D genes are given only for firm matches. The listing skips clone size in some rows; elsewhere it reads once, few, many or a size class.

clone_size: .; j_call: TRBJ1-3; d_call: .; v_call: TRBV6-5; cdr3_aa: CATAGTISGNTIYF; cdr3_nt: TGTGCCACCGCCGGGACCATCTCTGGAAACACCATATATTTT
clone_size: .; j_call: TRBJ2-5; d_call: .; v_call: TRBV30; cdr3_aa: CAWSLRRRETQYF; cdr3_nt: TGTGCCTGGAGTCTGCGGAGGAGAGAGACCCAGTACTTC
clone_size: .; j_call: TRBJ1-2; d_call: TRBD1; v_call: TRBV27; cdr3_aa: CASSRAGGSPVYGYTF; cdr3_nt: TGTGCCAGCAGCCGGGCAGGGGGCTCACCCGTCTATGGCTACACCTTC
clone_size: .; j_call: TRBJ1-1; d_call: .; v_call: TRBV6-5; cdr3_aa: CASSYQALNTEAFF; cdr3_nt: TGTGCCAGCAGTTACCAGGCACTGAACACTGAAGCTTTCTTT
clone_size: .; j_call: TRBJ1-2; d_call: .; v_call: TRBV5-6; cdr3_aa: CASSLPSYGYTF; cdr3_nt: TGTGCCAGCAGCTTACCCTCCTATGGCTACACCTTC
clone_size: .; j_call: TRBJ2-3; d_call: .; v_call: TRBV4-1; cdr3_aa: CASSQGPGAPDTQYF; cdr3_nt: TGCGCCAGCAGCCAAGGTCCGGGGGCTCCAGATACGCAGTATTTT
clone_size: .; j_call: TRBJ1-2; d_call: TRBD1; v_call: TRBV4-2; cdr3_aa: CASSQVYGGARGFDYGYTF; cdr3_nt: TGTGCCAGCAGCCAGGTCTATGGCGGGGCCAGGGGGTTCGACTATGGCTACACCTTC
clone_size: .; j_call: TRBJ1-2; d_call: TRBD1; v_call: TRBV27; cdr3_aa: CASSLYPRQGSGYTF; cdr3_nt: TGTGCCAGCAGTTTATACCCCCGACAGGGGTCCGGCTACACCTTC
clone_size: .; j_call: TRBJ2-7; d_call: .; v_call: TRBV30; cdr3_aa: CAWSPGLSYEQYF; cdr3_nt: TGTGCCTGGAGTCCTGGGTTATCATACGAGCAGTACTTC
clone_size: .; j_call: TRBJ2-1; d_call: .; v_call: TRBV29-1; cdr3_aa: CSVGGNEQFF; cdr3_nt: TGCAGCGTTGGAGGAAATGAGCAGTTCTTC
clone_size: .; j_call: TRBJ1-5; d_call: .; v_call: TRBV30; cdr3_aa: CAWSTGGRNQPQHF; cdr3_nt: TGTGCCTGGAGTACCGGGGGGAGGAATCAGCCCCAGCATTTT
clone_size: few; j_call: TRBJ1-1; d_call: .; v_call: TRBV28; cdr3_aa: CASSFVGLYAHEAFF; cdr3_nt: TGTGCCAGCAGTTTCGTGGGTTTGTATGCCCATGAAGCTTTCTTT
clone_size: .; j_call: TRBJ1-2; d_call: .; v_call: TRBV5-5; cdr3_aa: CASSLTAGYGYTF; cdr3_nt: TGTGCCAGCAGCTTGACCGCGGGGTATGGCTACACCTTC
clone_size: .; j_call: TRBJ2-1; d_call: TRBD1; v_call: TRBV11-2; cdr3_aa: CASSARGRDRGLNEQFF; cdr3_nt: TGTGCCAGCAGCGCCCGGGGCCGGGACAGGGGGCTCAATGAGCAGTTCTTC
clone_size: .; j_call: TRBJ1-2; d_call: .; v_call: TRBV9; cdr3_aa: CASSVSGRDTRPYRYGYTF; cdr3_nt: TGTGCCAGCAGCGTATCGGGGAGGGATACCCGCCCGTACCGCTATGGCTACACCTTC
clone_size: once; j_call: TRBJ2-7; d_call: TRBD2; v_call: TRBV4-2; cdr3_aa: CASSQDPSGTSYEQYF; cdr3_nt: TGTGCCAGCAGCCAAGACCCTAGCGGGACCTCCTACGAGCAGTACTTC
clone_size: .; j_call: TRBJ1-1; d_call: .; v_call: TRBV7-9; cdr3_aa: CASSSQFDRTEAFF; cdr3_nt: TGTGCCAGCAGCTCTCAATTCGACAGAACTGAAGCTTTCTTT
clone_size: .; j_call: TRBJ1-2; d_call: .; v_call: TRBV5-4; cdr3_aa: CASSLADLRGDYGYTF; cdr3_nt: TGTGCCAGCAGCTTAGCCGACCTCCGAGGGGACTATGGCTACACCTTC
clone_size: .; j_call: TRBJ1-4; d_call: TRBD1; v_call: TRBV19; cdr3_aa: CASSMGQVYNEKLFF; cdr3_nt: TGTGCCAGTAGTATGGGACAGGTATATAATGAAAAACTGTTTTTT
clone_size: .; j_call: TRBJ2-7; d_call: .; v_call: TRBV2; cdr3_aa: CASSPNTGTKYEQYF; cdr3_nt: TGTGCCAGCAGCCCCAACACCGGGACAAAATACGAGCAGTACTTC
clone_size: .; j_call: TRBJ1-1; d_call: .; v_call: TRBV12-5; cdr3_aa: CASGLDGNTEAFF; cdr3_nt: TGTGCTAGTGGTTTGGACGGGAACACTGAAGCTTTCTTT
clone_size: .; j_call: TRBJ2-1; d_call: .; v_call: TRBV18; cdr3_aa: CASSPKEGSYNEQFF; cdr3_nt: TGTGCCAGCTCACCAAAAGAAGGCTCCTACAATGAGCAGTTCTTC
clone_size: once; j_call: TRBJ1-1; d_call: .; v_call: TRBV18; cdr3_aa: CASSPRPTNTEAFF; cdr3_nt: TGTGCCAGCTCACCGCGACCGACGAACACTGAAGCTTTCTTT
clone_size: .; j_call: TRBJ2-1; d_call: TRBD2; v_call: TRBV6-5; cdr3_aa: CASRRQLADNEQFF; cdr3_nt: TGTGCCAGCAGGCGACAACTAGCGGACAATGAGCAGTTCTTC
clone_size: .; j_call: TRBJ2-5; d_call: TRBD1; v_call: TRBV6-1; cdr3_aa: CASSAIGTGRLGETQYF; cdr3_nt: TGTGCCAGCAGTGCCATCGGGACAGGGAGGTTGGGGGAGACCCAGTACTTC
clone_size: .; j_call: TRBJ2-1; d_call: .; v_call: TRBV3-1/TRBV3-2; cdr3_aa: CASSQTYEQFF; cdr3_nt: TGTGCCAGCAGCCAAACTTACGAGCAGTTCTTC
clone_size: .; j_call: TRBJ1-5; d_call: .; v_call: TRBV10-3; cdr3_aa: CAISESFNQPQHF; cdr3_nt: TGTGCCATCAGTGAGTCCTTCAATCAGCCCCAGCATTTT
clone_size: .; j_call: TRBJ2-7; d_call: TRBD2; v_call: TRBV18; cdr3_aa: CASSRSGGTTYEQYF; cdr3_nt: TGTGCCAGCTCACGGTCCGGGGGGACCACCTACGAGCAGTACTTC
clone_size: .; j_call: TRBJ2-2; d_call: TRBD1; v_call: TRBV24-1; cdr3_aa: CATSVDRGNTGELFF; cdr3_nt: TGTGCCACCAGTGTCGACAGGGGGAACACCGGGGAGCTGTTTTTT
clone_size: .; j_call: TRBJ1-6; d_call: .; v_call: TRBV15; cdr3_aa: CATSPRSGGRFDNSPLHF; cdr3_nt: TGTGCCACCAGCCCTCGGAGCGGGGGGCGCTTCGATAATTCACCCCTCCACTTT
clone_size: .; j_call: TRBJ2-7; d_call: .; v_call: TRBV5-4; cdr3_aa: CASSVDSYEQYF; cdr3_nt: TGTGCCAGCAGCGTGGACAGCTACGAGCAGTACTTC